The subject of this entry is one T cell receptor beta chain. This entry belongs to a study of CD8 T cells in Susac syndrome. Reverse transcription of roughly 0.45 to 1 ug RNA was performed with random hexamers. MiXCR, applied by TCRdb to the immunoSEQ multiplex PCR reads, yields one record per CDR3 protein. The profile shows around 110,000 distinct CDR3 sequences, approximately 94% of them singletons. Trimming removed 0 bases from V and 2 bases from J, with 15 bases in between. The V gene's germline CDR1 is SGHNT and CDR2 YYREEE (reference sequence). CDR3 size: 16 residues. The source is a human donor with Susac syndrome. The rearrangement links TRBV5-4 to TRBJ2-7; D is undetermined. The sample consisted of CD8+ T cells from PBMCs. CDR3 bases: TGTGCCAGCAGCTTGGCCTTGGGTACCAAGGCCTACGAGCAGTACTTC. Protein: CASSLALGTKAYEQYF.